This TCR beta chain is drawn from a study of blood T cell repertoires in COVID-19 (dated by TCRdb to between 2020 and 2021). For the wider study: The collaborator samples originated in the United States, Italy and Spain and spanned the acute and convalescent phases of COVID-19. Where HLA class I and class II types were available, the types were taken from metadata supplied by the sample provider, not from assay-based typing. The prospective study material was composed of cDNA or gDNA derived from T cells, B-cell-depleted T cells, or PBMCs. Subjects who had been exposed to COVID-19, were actively infected with it, or had recovered from it provided the deeply sampled blood TCRbeta repertoires that made up the dataset. Samples came from the ongoing ImmuneRACE study (first 160 participants) plus 1,254 subjects from 6 global collaborators. A de-identified subject ID, COVID-19 status, age in years and sex were almost always included in the sample metadata. The repertoires were released in a freely available public database intended as a resource for research on the immune response to SARS-CoV-2. What the authors observed across the whole study: How much clinical and demographic metadata was included differed by source and by participant, and the metadata was provided uncurated.

The immunoSEQ Assay, a bias-controlled multiplex PCR, was used to amplify TCRbeta CDR3 regions from genomic DNA. Processing in the source paper ran as follows. The number of nucleated cells in each sample was estimated by amplification of reference gene primers within the assay. To quantify the absolute abundance of each unique TCRbeta CDR3 rearrangement, sequence reads were collapsed and filtered. For each sample, productive Simpson clonality was calculated as the square root of Simpson's diversity index across productive rearrangements. Held by TCRdb, this immuneACCESS table contains in-frame sequences only and omits some clones. Under half of the omission traces to an unresolved V gene where checked; the cause of the rest is unknown. The DNA gave D and trimming, while V, J and clone size come from that table. Counted in this sample were around 150,000 clones; approximately 80% of them appeared once. Approximately 3% of the sample is in the top ten clones.

Details on this clone: Which antigen it targets is not known. No much larger clone exists at a distance of one base, and base qualities are not known.

From its cysteine to its phenylalanine, the CDR3 spans 13 amino acids. Just CDR3 DNA is preserved here, 39 bases in frame from base 1. The germline V gene gives CDR1 as SGDLS and CDR2 as YYNGEE. V is cut by 0 bases and J by 5 bases, and the space between the germline ends is 8 bases. Enrolling through a virtual design, the prospective study's participants ranged in age from roughly 18 to 90 years and lived across about two dozen United States geographic areas. In the prospective study, participants were assigned to cohorts based on the clinical history participants reported in a screening survey and a study questionnaire. Recovered participants in ImmuneRACE Cohort 3 were defined as having two consecutive negative NP/OP PCR tests, clearance from a healthcare professional, or resolution of symptoms. Mobile phlebotomists in the prospective study collected whole blood, serum and a nasopharyngeal or oropharyngeal swab from every participant. Participants in the prospective study had the option to provide additional blood draws and questionnaires over a roughly two-month period. Before DNA extraction, blood samples from the prospective study were shipped at room temperature or frozen.

The sample comprised PBMCs or T cells enriched from blood (not recorded which). This receptor was identified in a woman aged 55-70 years who had recovered from COVID-19. Rearrangement joined TRBV9 to TRBJ1-1, with no D gene named confidently. The CDR3 region reads CASSVEWATEAFF. DNA sequence: TGTGCCAGCAGCGTAGAATGGGCAACTGAAGCTTTCTTT.